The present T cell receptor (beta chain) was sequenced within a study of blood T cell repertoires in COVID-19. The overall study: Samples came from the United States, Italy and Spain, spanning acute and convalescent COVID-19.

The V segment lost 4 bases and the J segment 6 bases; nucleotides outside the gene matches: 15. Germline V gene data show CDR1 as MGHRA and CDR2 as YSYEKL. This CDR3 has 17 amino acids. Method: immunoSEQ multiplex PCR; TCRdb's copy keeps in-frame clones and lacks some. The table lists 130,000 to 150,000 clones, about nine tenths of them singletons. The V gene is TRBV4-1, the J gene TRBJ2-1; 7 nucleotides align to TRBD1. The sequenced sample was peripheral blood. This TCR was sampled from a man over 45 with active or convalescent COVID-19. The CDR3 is CASSPRRGDYRGNEQFF. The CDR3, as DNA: TGCGCCAGCAGCCCCAGAAGAGGAGATTACAGGGGCAATGAGCAGTTCTTC.